The present T cell receptor beta chain was sequenced within a study of blood T cell repertoires in COVID-19. Profiled with immunoSEQ multiplex PCR; TCRdb holds only in-frame clones, not every one. The sample has 87,000 or so clones; around 84% are singletons. The germline V gene encodes CDR1 SNHLY and CDR2 FYNNEI. The CDR3 is made up of 14 amino acids. The V segment lost 5 bases and the J segment 3 bases; nucleotides outside the gene matches: 6. The sequencing sample was made of peripheral blood. The receptor's source is a man between 40 and 49 years old with acute or convalescent COVID-19. The genes are TRBV2 and TRBJ1-1, with 7 bases matching TRBD1. The CDR3: CASSNRGPDTEAFF. In nucleotides, the CDR3 is TGTGCCAGCAGTAACAGGGGCCCGGACACTGAAGCTTTCTTT.